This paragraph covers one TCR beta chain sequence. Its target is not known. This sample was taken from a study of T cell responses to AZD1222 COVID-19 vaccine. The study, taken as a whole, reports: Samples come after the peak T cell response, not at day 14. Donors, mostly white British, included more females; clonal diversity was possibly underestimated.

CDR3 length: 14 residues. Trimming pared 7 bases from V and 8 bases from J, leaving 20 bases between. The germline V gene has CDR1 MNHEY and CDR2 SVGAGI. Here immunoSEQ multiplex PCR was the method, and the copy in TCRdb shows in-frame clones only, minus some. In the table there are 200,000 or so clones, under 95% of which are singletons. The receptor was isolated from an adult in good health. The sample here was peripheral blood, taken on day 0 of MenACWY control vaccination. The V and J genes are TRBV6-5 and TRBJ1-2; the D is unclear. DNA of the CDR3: TGTGCCAGCACCCCCAGCACGGGCCCGGCGGGCTACACCTTC. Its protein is CASTPSTGPAGYTF.